A single T cell receptor (beta chain) is shown here with its context. Which cohort a participant joined came from the clinical history participants gave. The data stem from a study of blood T cell repertoires in COVID-19. Study background: Sites across the United States, Italy and Spain contributed samples from acute and convalescent COVID-19. From T cells, B-cell-depleted T cells, or PBMCs came the material, which was cDNA or gDNA.

CDR1 and CDR2 from the germline V gene are MGHDK and SYGVNS. The CDR3 spans 15 residues. J lost 6 bases, V lost 2 bases, and 7 bases had no gene match. In the authors' methods: Counts of nucleated cells, estimated from reference gene primer amplification, were obtained. Repertoires were generated with immunoSEQ multiplex PCR, while TCRdb's copy carries only in-frame clones and drops some. V and J calls and clone size come straight from that table; D and trimming were deduced from the DNA. The repertoire includes 200,000 to 250,000 clones, roughly 87% of them detected once, and approximately 10% sits in the top ten.

The sample comprised PBMCs or T cells enriched from blood (not recorded which). This receptor was taken from a man aged 18 to 30 with acute COVID-19. The rearrangement uses TRBV25-1 and TRBJ2-7; 10 bases are shared with TRBD2. The CDR3, as DNA: TGTGCCAGCAGTGAAGGGTTGCTAGCGGGAGTCGAGCAGTACTTC. Its protein is CASSEGLLAGVEQYF.